The 25 T cell receptor beta chains listed next were all sequenced from one sample in a study of T cell repertoires in cytomegalovirus infection (dated by TCRdb to the late 2010s). No antigen has been assigned to these receptors. The sequencer listed for this sample is Illumina HiSeq 1500. TCRdb redid the processing of the public reads, applying fastp at Q25 and MiXCR, and retained in-frame beta chains. Rows with a matching CDR3 protein are joined into one entry that keeps the most common DNA and genes. The sample yields a few hundred thousand distinct CDR3 sequences; 40% were counted once. Clones ranked in the top ten supply 48% of the sample. The label giving this sample's treatment or condition can be read as: in vitro stimulation with specific CMV peptide epitopes to enrich CMV-specific T cells. The specimen was cultured PBMCs, collected from culture after CMV antigen stimulation. Receptors were obtained from a human donor in good health (CMV status not recorded). Some clones in this sample may be carry-over from other donors' samples.

The chain employs TRBV7-2 and TRBJ2-5, with D possibly being TRBD1 (6 bases). CDR1 is SGHTA and CDR2 is FQGNSA in the germline V gene. The CDR3 length is 14 residues. The V end lost 5 bases, the J end lost 6 bases, and 16 bases lay between the germline ends. In DNA form, the CDR3 reads TGTGCCAGCAGCCACCCTTGGACAGTCCAGACCCAGTACTTC. It translates to CASSHPWTVQTQYF. Full variable domain (remainder filled in from reference TRBV7-2 and TRBJ2-5): GAGVSQSPSNKVTEKGKDVELRCDPISGHTALYWYRQSLGQGLEFLIYFQGNSAPDKSGLPSDRFSAERTGGSVSTLTIQRTQQEDSAVYLCASSHPWTVQTQYFGPGTRLLVL.

In DNA form, the CDR3 reads TGTGCCAGCAGGGGGACCACTTCTGGGGCCAACGTCCTGACTTTC. Translating it yields CASRGTTSGANVLTF. The chain has TRBV12-3 or TRBV12-4 and TRBJ2-6, with D perhaps given as TRBD1 or TRBD2 (5 bases each). The V and J ends lost 6 bases and 1 base respectively, with 10 bases between them. This CDR3 has 15 amino acids.

V and J are TRBV20-1 and TRBJ1-1; no reliable D call. CDR1 DFQATT and CDR2 SNEGSKA come from the germline V gene (reference sequence). Trimming took off 0 bases at V and 7 bases at J, with 6 bases between the two ends. This CDR3 is built from 11 residues. The chain's CDR3 is CSAREVGEAFF. CDR3 sequence (DNA): TGCAGTGCTAGAGAGGTGGGTGAAGCTTTCTTT.

This clonotype was observed many times. The rearrangement joins TRBV7-2 to TRBJ2-2, with TRBD2 matching 11 bases. The CDR3 length is 16 residues. Germline trimming cut 1 base from V and 5 bases from J; bases unmatched to any gene: 3. CDR1 and CDR2 (germline): SGHTA, FQGNSA. The CDR3, as DNA: TGTGCCAGCAGCTTAGTCTCTAGCGGGGGGACCGGGGAGCTGTTTTTT. Protein product: CASSLVSSGGTGELFF.

This clonotype was seen a few times. The chain is built from TRBV7-9 and TRBJ2-7, with 8 bases aligning to TRBD2. This CDR3 region has 11 residues. Germline V gene sequence: CDR1 SEHNR, CDR2 FQNEAQ (reference sequence). V trimming: 11 bases; J trimming: 3 bases; junction bases outside the gene matches: 3. The CDR3 nucleotides read TGTGCCGTAGCGGGGAGCTACGAGCAGTACTTC. It translates to CAVAGSYEQYF.

This clonotype was picked up many times. This chain uses TRBV7-2 with TRBJ1-2, with 7 bases aligning to TRBD1. The CDR3 is 15 residues long. The germline gives CDR1 SGHTA, CDR2 FQGNSA. The junction had 9 bases not matched to a gene; V was cut back by 4 bases and J by 4 bases. The CDR3 protein is CASSWPGQSGYGYTF. CDR3 in DNA: TGTGCCAGCAGCTGGCCGGGACAGTCCGGCTATGGCTACACCTTC.

DNA for the CDR3: TGTGCCAGCAGCCAGTACCGGGAGACAGATACGCAGTATTTT. Its translation is CASSQYRETDTQYF. The chain recombines TRBV4-2 with TRBJ2-3; possible D gene TRBD2, 6 bases. Trimming stripped 3 bases from V and 3 bases from J, with 10 bases between. The CDR3 has 14 amino acids. Germline V lookup: CDR1 LGHNA, CDR2 YNFKEQ.

This clonotype was found a few times. The V and J genes are TRBV20-1 and TRBJ1-1; 8 bases fit TRBD1. The V and J ends lost 8 bases and 4 bases, in that order; junction bases with no gene match: 9. The germline V gene encodes CDR1 DFQATT and CDR2 SNEGSKA (reference sequence). The CDR3 is 13 residues long. CDR3 nucleotide sequence: TGCAGTCCCACGACAGGGGCAAGCACTGAAGCTTTCTTT. It specifies CSPTTGASTEAFF.

This clonotype was detected ten times or more. The V call is TRBV7-6, the J call TRBJ2-1; D is ambiguous. V gave up 3 bases and J gave up 0 bases, with 6 bases separating them. Germline loops: CDR1 SGHVS, CDR2 FNYEAQ. CDR3 size: 14 residues. CDR3 sequence reads: CASSFPSSYNEQFF. The CDR3 region has the DNA TGTGCCAGCAGCTTTCCGAGCTCCTACAATGAGCAGTTCTTC.

This chain links TRBV20-1 with TRBJ2-5; tentatively, D is TRBD2 (7 bases). Trimming took off 0 bases at V and 5 bases at J, with 16 bases between the two ends. The CDR3 sequence is 15 residues long. The germline CDR1 and CDR2 sequences are DFQATT and SNEGSKA (reference sequence). The CDR3 DNA is TGCAGTGCTAGAGATGGGGGGGGCGCCGGGGAGACCCAGTACTTC. This encodes CSARDGGGAGETQYF.

The table lists this clonotype with a few counts. J is TRBJ2-1 and V is TRBV6-2 or TRBV6-3; perhaps D is TRBD1 or TRBD2 (5 bases each). The germline V gene has CDR1 MNHEY and CDR2 SVGEGT. The V and J ends lost 7 bases and 1 base respectively, with 8 bases between them. The CDR3 runs to 13 residues. The CDR3 region is CASMWGSYNEQFF. DNA of the CDR3: TGTGCCAGCATGTGGGGGTCCTACAATGAGCAGTTCTTC.

The chain uses TRBV27 and TRBJ1-5; possibly TRBD1 for D (6 bases). The V gene lost 8 bases and the J gene lost 7 bases, with 12 bases spanning the gap. The CDR3 runs to 12 residues. Per the germline V gene, CDR1 is MNHEY and CDR2 is SMNVEV (reference sequence). CDR3 amino acids: CASGTLNQPQHF. The CDR3 region has the DNA TGTGCCAGCGGGACACTCAACCAGCCCCAGCATTTT.

The chain employs TRBV28 and TRBJ1-5, with D tentatively TRBD1 (6 bases). The germline V gene encodes CDR1 MDHEN and CDR2 SYDVKM. The CDR3 runs 16 residues. V lost 4 bases and J 0 bases, leaving 13 bases between the germline ends. For the CDR3, the DNA is TGTGCCAGCAGTTCCTCCGGGGGCTATAGCAATCAGCCCCAGCATTTT. Translating it yields CASSSSGGYSNQPQHF. Full variable domain (outside the CDR3, taken from reference TRBV28 and TRBJ1-5): DVKVTQSSRYLVKRTGEKVFLECVQDMDHENMFWYRQDPGLGLRLIYFSYDVKMKEKGDIPEGYSVSREKKERFSLILESASTNQTSMYLCASSSSGGYSNQPQHFGDGTRLSIL.

V usage is TRBV7-8 and J usage is TRBJ1-4, with a tentative D call TRBD1 (5 bases). Trimming cost V 5 bases and J 10 bases, with 14 bases left between them. This CDR3 is built from 13 residues. The germline V gene encodes CDR1 SGHVS and CDR2 FQNEAQ. The CDR3 DNA follows: TGTGCCAGCAGCGTACGTGCTGGGGGAAAACTGTTTTTT. This encodes CASSVRAGGKLFF.

The chain employs TRBV6-6 and TRBJ1-5; D is unresolved. Germline CDR1 and CDR2: MNHNY and SVGAGI (reference sequence). This CDR3 has 16 residues. The V and J ends lost 5 bases and 3 bases respectively, with 17 bases between them. The CDR3 bases are TGTGCCAGCAGTGACCCCCGGGGAGGCGTCAATCAGCCCCAGCATTTT. This gives the protein CASSDPRGGVNQPQHF.

The genes are TRBV12-3 or TRBV12-4 and TRBJ1-4; 8 positions agree with TRBD1. The CDR3 runs 12 residues. The J segment lost 8 bases and the V segment lost 5 bases, leaving 1 base of the junction unmatched. Here the CDR3 DNA reads TGTGCCAGCAGTACAGGGGGGGAAAAACTGTTTTTT. Its translation: CASSTGGEKLFF.

This sequence joins TRBV7-2 and TRBJ2-7; 7 nucleotides line up with TRBD1. Trimming removed 1 base from V and 0 bases from J; junction bases left unmatched: 6. The germline gives CDR1 SGHTA, CDR2 FQGNSA. CDR3 size: 16 residues. CDR3 in amino acids: CASSLGWGQSSYEQYF. CDR3 in DNA: TGTGCCAGCAGCTTAGGGTGGGGACAGTCCTCCTACGAGCAGTACTTC.

The chain carries TRBV7-2 and TRBJ2-1, with D possibly TRBD1 on 6 matching bases. The V gene lost 2 bases and the J gene lost 3 bases, with 17 bases spanning the gap. The CDR3 runs 17 residues. CDR1 is SGHTA, CDR2 FQGNSA, per germline. The CDR3: CASSLYASTDSYNEQFF. The CDR3 DNA reads as TGTGCCAGCAGCTTATATGCATCGACGGACAGCTACAATGAGCAGTTCTTC.

This CDR3 is CSARDGLAGIETQYF. The CDR3 DNA follows: TGCAGTGCTAGAGATGGACTAGCGGGGATTGAGACCCAGTACTTC. The rearrangement joins TRBV20-1 to TRBJ2-5; 12 positions agree with TRBD2. Per the germline V gene, CDR1 is DFQATT and CDR2 is SNEGSKA (reference sequence). V shed 0 bases, J shed 5 bases, and the junction held 4 bases outside the gene matches. CDR3 size: 15 residues.

The V call is TRBV7-8, the J call TRBJ1-5; D ambiguous. Looked up from germline, CDR1 is SGHVS and CDR2 is FQNEAQ. Trimming removed 2 bases from V and 3 bases from J, with 11 bases in between. This CDR3 spans 15 amino acids. The CDR3: CASSLNVLLNQPQHF. CDR3 coding DNA: TGTGCCAGCAGCTTAAATGTACTACTCAATCAGCCCCAGCATTTT.

The J gene is TRBJ2-2, the V gene TRBV7-4, with 8 nucleotides matching TRBD1. The germline CDR1 and CDR2 sequences are SGHVT and SQSDAQ. The CDR3 loop spans 14 amino acids. With V trimmed by 7 bases and J by 4 bases, 5 bases remained unmatched. CDR3 coding DNA: TGTGCCAGCATGGACAGGGCGACCACCGGGGAGCTGTTTTTT. Translated, it gives CASMDRATTGELFF.

The gene calls are TRBV28 and TRBJ2-1; 7 nucleotides match TRBD1. The trim removed 9 bases at V and 2 bases at J, leaving 7 bases unmatched. CDR1 is MDHEN and CDR2 is SYDVKM in the germline V gene. The CDR3 has 14 residues. Here the CDR3 DNA reads TGTGCCAGTCTCGGTCAGGGGGCCTACAATGAGCAGTTCTTC. Its translation: CASLGQGAYNEQFF.

The chain combines TRBV2 with TRBJ2-5; TRBD1 matches at 11 bases. Germline loops: CDR1 SNHLY, CDR2 FYNNEI. Trimming removed 6 bases from V and 2 bases from J; junction bases left unmatched: 5. The length of the CDR3 is 15 residues. CDR3 amino acids: CASRSRDRGQETQYF. CDR3 sequence (DNA): TGTGCCAGCAGATCCCGGGACAGGGGGCAAGAGACCCAGTACTTC.

The chain uses TRBV12-3 or TRBV12-4 and TRBJ2-1; TRBD1 might be the D (5 bases). Trimming removed 0 bases at V and 9 bases at J, with 9 bases between. This CDR3 spans 13 amino acids. The CDR3 reads CASSLAQGGEQFF. As DNA, the CDR3 is TGTGCCAGCAGTTTAGCGCAGGGTGGTGAGCAGTTCTTC.

This clonotype was seen a handful of times. The chain employs TRBV12-3 or TRBV12-4 and TRBJ2-7; D gene unclear. This CDR3 comprises 12 residues. V lost 8 bases and J lost 4, with 12 bases in between. For the CDR3, the DNA is TGTGCCAGCGGAACTCTAGGTTACGAGCAGTACTTC. This sequence encodes CASGTLGYEQYF.